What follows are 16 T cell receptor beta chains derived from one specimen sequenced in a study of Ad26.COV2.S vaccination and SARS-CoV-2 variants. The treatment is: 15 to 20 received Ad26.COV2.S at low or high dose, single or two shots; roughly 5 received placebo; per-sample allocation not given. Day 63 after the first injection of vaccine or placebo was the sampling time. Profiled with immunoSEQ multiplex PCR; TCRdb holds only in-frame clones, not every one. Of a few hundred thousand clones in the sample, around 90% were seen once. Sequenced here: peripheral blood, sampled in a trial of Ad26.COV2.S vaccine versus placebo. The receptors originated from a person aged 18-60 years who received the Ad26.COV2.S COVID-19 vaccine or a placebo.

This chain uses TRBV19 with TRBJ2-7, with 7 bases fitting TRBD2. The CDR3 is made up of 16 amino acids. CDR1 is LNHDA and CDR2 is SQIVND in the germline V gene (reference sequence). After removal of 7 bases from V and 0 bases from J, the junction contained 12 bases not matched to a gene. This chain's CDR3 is CASTSGGASSSYEQYF. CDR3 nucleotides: TGTGCCAGTACCTCGGGGGGAGCTTCAAGCTCCTACGAGCAGTACTTC. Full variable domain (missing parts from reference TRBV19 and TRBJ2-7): DGGITQSPKYLFRKEGQNVTLSCEQNLNHDAMYWYRQDPGQGLRLIYYSQIVNDFQKGDIAEGYSVSREKKESFPLTVTSAQKNPTAFYLCASTSGGASSSYEQYFGPGTRLTVT.

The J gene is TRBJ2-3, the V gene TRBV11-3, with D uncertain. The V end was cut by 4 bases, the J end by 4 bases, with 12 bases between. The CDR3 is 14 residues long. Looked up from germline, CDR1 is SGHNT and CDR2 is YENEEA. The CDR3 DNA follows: TGTGCCAGCAGCTGGGCAAGCCTCGCAGATACGCAGTATTTT. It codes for CASSWASLADTQYF.

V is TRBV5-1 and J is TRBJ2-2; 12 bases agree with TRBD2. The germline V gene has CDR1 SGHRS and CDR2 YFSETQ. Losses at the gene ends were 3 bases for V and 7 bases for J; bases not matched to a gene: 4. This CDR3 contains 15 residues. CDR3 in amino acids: CASSSLAGGVGELFF. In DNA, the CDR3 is TGCGCCAGCAGCTCCCTAGCGGGAGGGGTCGGGGAGCTGTTTTTT. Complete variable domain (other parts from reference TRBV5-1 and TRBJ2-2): KAGVTQTPRYLIKTRGQQVTLSCSPISGHRSVSWYQQTPGQGLQFLFEYFSETQRNKGNFPGRFSGRQFSNSRSEMNVSTLELGDSALYLCASSSLAGGVGELFFGEGSRLTVL.

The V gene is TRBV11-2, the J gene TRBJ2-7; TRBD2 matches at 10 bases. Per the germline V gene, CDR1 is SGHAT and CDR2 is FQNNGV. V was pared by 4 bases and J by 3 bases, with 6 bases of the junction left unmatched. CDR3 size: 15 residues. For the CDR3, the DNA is TGTGCCAGCAGCTCCCTAGCGGGGGCATTCTACGAGCAGTACTTC. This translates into CASSSLAGAFYEQYF.

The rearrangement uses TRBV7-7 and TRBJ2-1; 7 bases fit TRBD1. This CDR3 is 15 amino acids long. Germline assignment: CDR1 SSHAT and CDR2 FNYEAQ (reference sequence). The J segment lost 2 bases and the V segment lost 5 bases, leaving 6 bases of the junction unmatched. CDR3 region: CASSLTTGTYNEQFF. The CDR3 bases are TGTGCCAGCAGCCTTACGACAGGGACCTACAATGAGCAGTTCTTC.

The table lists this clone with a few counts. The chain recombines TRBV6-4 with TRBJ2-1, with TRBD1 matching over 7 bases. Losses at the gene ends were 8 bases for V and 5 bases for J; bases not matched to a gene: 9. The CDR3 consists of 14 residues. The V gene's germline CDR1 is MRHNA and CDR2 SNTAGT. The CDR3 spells CASAGTESNNEQFF. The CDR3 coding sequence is TGTGCCAGCGCCGGGACAGAATCTAACAATGAGCAGTTCTTC.

The CDR3 DNA reads as TGTGCCAGCAGTGAAGCTTGGGCCAAAAGCTCCGAGCAGTACTTC. It is translated as CASSEAWAKSSEQYF. The chain has TRBV6-1 and TRBJ2-7, with D unresolved. The V gene lost 0 bases and the J gene lost 6 bases, with 15 bases spanning the gap. The CDR3 has 15 residues. Germline CDR1 and CDR2: MNHNS and SASEGT.

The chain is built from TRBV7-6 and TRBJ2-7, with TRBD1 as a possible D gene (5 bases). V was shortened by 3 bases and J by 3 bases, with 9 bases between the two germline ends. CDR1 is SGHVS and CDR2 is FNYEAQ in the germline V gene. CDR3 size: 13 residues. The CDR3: CASSFRVDYEQYF. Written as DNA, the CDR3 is TGTGCCAGCAGCTTCAGGGTGGACTACGAGCAGTACTTC.

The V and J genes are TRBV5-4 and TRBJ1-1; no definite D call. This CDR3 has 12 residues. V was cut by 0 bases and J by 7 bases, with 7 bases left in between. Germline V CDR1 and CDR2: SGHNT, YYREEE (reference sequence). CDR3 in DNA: TGTGCCAGCAGCTTGGATCTAGGTGAAGCTTTCTTT. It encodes CASSLDLGEAFF.

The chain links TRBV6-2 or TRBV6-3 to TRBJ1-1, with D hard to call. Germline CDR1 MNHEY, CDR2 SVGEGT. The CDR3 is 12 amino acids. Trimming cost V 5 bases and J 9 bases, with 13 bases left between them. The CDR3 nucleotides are TGTGCCAGCAGTGATACCGACCCTCAAGCTTTCTTT. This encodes CASSDTDPQAFF.

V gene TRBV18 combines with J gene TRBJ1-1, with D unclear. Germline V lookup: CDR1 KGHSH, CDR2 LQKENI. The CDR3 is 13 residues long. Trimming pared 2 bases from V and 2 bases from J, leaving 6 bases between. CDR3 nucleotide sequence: TGTGCCAGCTCACCAAACAGAAACACTGAAGCTTTCTTT. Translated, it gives CASSPNRNTEAFF.

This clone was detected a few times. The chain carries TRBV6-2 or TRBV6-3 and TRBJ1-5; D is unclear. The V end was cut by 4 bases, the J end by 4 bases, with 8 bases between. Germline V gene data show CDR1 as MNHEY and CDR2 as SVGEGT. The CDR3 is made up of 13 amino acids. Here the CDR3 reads CASSWSDNQPQHF. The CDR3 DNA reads TGTGCCAGCAGTTGGTCAGATAATCAGCCCCAGCATTTT.

The CDR3 DNA reads as TGCGCCAGCAGCCAAGATCTTAGCGGGGGGGGCACCTACAATGAGCAGTTCTTC. Its translation: CASSQDLSGGGTYNEQFF. J is TRBJ2-1 and V is TRBV4-3, with 11 bases fitting TRBD2. Germline V CDR1 and CDR2: LGHNA, YSLEER. With 0 bases clipped from V and 2 bases from J, the junction kept 6 bases outside the gene matches. The CDR3 consists of 18 residues.

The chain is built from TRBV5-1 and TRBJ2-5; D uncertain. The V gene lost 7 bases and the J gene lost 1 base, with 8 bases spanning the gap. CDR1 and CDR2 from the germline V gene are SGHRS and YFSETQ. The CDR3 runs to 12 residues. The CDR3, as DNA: TGCGCCAGCCGCATCGCCCAAGAGACCCAGTACTTC. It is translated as CASRIAQETQYF.

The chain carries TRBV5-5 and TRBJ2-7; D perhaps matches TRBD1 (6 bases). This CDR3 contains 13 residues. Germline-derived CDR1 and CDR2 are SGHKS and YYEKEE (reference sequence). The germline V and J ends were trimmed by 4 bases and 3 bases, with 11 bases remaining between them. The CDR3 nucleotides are TGTGCCAGCAGCCCAACAGGGTACTACGAGCAGTACTTC. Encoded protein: CASSPTGYYEQYF.

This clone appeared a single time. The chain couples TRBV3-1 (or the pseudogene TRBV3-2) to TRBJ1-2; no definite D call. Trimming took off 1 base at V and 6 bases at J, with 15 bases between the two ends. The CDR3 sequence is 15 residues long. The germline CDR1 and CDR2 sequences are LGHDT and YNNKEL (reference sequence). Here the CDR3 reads CASSQVDGVPHGYTF. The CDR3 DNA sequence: TGTGCCAGCAGCCAAGTCGATGGGGTTCCCCATGGCTACACCTTC.